This T cell receptor (beta chain) was found in a study of T cells in localized non-small cell lung cancer. This clone has a single count. What it binds is unknown. A junction end diverges from the germline sequence, so it may reflect a read error. Notes on the study in general: Sequencing involved a lone tumor region, leaving heterogeneity possible.

The assay was immunoSEQ multiplex PCR, and TCRdb's table has in-frame clones only and misses some. The repertoire includes about 48,000 clones, around 77% of them detected once, and approximately 16% sits in the top ten. This CDR3 comprises 13 residues. Germline values: CDR1 MDHEN, CDR2 SYDVKM. This clonotype originated in a man between 40 and 70 years old with stage I squamous cell lung carcinoma. V usage is TRBV28 and J usage is TRBJ1-1; 7 bases map to TRBD1. Source: peripheral blood, taken before any cancer treatment. CDR3 nucleotide sequence: TGTGCCAGCAGTTTACCGATGCGGCCGGGACAGAGTTTT. Protein product: CASSLPMRPGQSF.